This is a list of T cell receptor beta chains from one sample in a study of tumor-infiltrating lymphocytes in primary liver carcinoma. TCRdb analysed the multiplex PCR reads with MiXCR anew, one entry per CDR3 protein. The table has approximately 47,000 distinct CDR3 sequences, over 65% seen once. The sequencing input was liver tumor tissue from sampling region 3. The origin of the receptors is a man aged 35 to 55 with primary liver carcinoma and hepatitis B virus infection. Both conserved end residues are part of each CDR3. Fields, in order: V gene, J gene, D gene, clone size, CDR3 protein, CDR3 DNA. The D gene is left open where the match is weak. For some rows the clone size is stated as once, few or many, or as a class when expanded; others skip it.

TRBV11-2,TRBJ2-7,TRBD1,-,CACSSIGGRRYEQYF,TGTGCCTGCAGCTCTATAGGGGGCCGGAGGTACGAGCAATACTTC
TRBV11-1,TRBJ2-3,-,-,CVSSLGTSTLTDTQYF,TGCGTCAGCAGCCTCGGAACTAGCACACTAACAGATACGCAGTATTTT
TRBV30,TRBJ1-2,TRBD1,-,CAWRQTGGRLYGYTF,TGTGCCTGGAGACAAACAGGGGGGAGACTCTATGGCTACACTTTC
TRBV6-5,TRBJ1-2,TRBD1,-,CASSVQGGKGGYTF,TGTGCCAGCAGTGTTCAGGGGGGAAAGGGTGGCTACACCTTC
TRBV4-1,TRBJ2-2,TRBD1,-,CVSSRDRVFTWELLF,TGCGTCAGCAGTCGGGACAGGGTTTTCACCTGGGAGCTGCTTTTT
TRBV4-1,TRBJ2-2,-,-,CASSLEEGLDIGELFF,TGCGCCAGCAGCCTAGAAGAGGGTCTCGACATCGGGGAGCTGTTTTTT
TRBV12-3/TRBV12-4,TRBJ2-2,TRBD1,-,CASSRQGINTVELFF,TGTGCCAGCAGTCGACAGGGGATTAACACCGTGGAGCTATTTTTT
TRBV28,TRBJ2-5,-,many,CASSSALGAWETQYF,TGTGCCAGCAGTTCCGCACTAGGGGCGTGGGAGACCCAGTACTTC
TRBV6-5,TRBJ2-7,-,once,CARSYSPLSSEQYF,TGTGCCAGAAGTTACTCGCCCCTCTCCAGCGAGCAGTACTTC
TRBV10-1,TRBJ1-2,-,-,CASSESRDYVYTF,TGCGCCAGCAGTGAGTCAAGAGACTATGTCTACACCTTC
TRBV6-6,TRBJ1-5,-,-,CASRRDGRAYTGNQHQHF,TGTGCCAGCAGGCGGGATGGCAGGGCATATACAGGCAATCAGCACCAGCATTTT
TRBV6-2/TRBV6-3,TRBJ2-7,-,-,CVSSYTSWSSYEQYF,TGTGTCAGCAGTTACACTAGCTGGAGCTCCTACGAGCAGTACTTC
TRBV30,TRBJ2-7,-,many,CAWSALRGTYEQYF,TGTGCCTGGAGTGCCCTCCGAGGGACCTACGAGCAGTACTTC
TRBV5-4,TRBJ2-5,TRBD2,-,CANSGETERETQYF,TGTGCCAACAGCGGGGAGACAGAAAGGGAGACCCAGTACTTC
TRBV4-1,TRBJ2-5,-,few,CASSLRGDGQETQYF,TGCGCCAGCAGCCTCAGGGGTGATGGGCAAGAGACCCAGTACTTC
TRBV10-3,TRBJ2-7,TRBD2,once,CAISESLAGGGNEEYF,TGTGCCATCAGTGAGTCTCTTGCGGGAGGAGGGAACGAGGAGTACTTC
TRBV28,TRBJ1-3,-,-,CGSSFSPLGHLSGNIIYF,TGTGGCAGCAGTTTCTCTCCCTTGGGACACCTCTCTGGAAACATCATATATTTT
TRBV5-1,TRBJ2-5,TRBD1,many,CASSIGGLGETQYF,TGCGCCAGCAGCATAGGGGGCTTGGGGGAGACCCAGTACTTC
TRBV6-6,TRBJ1-2,-,once,CAISDRIYGYTF,TGTGCCATCAGTGACCGTATCTATGGCTACACCTTC
TRBV6-1,TRBJ2-7,TRBD2,-,CVSGLAEDHEQYF,TGTGTCAGCGGACTAGCGGAGGACCACGAGCAGTACTTC
TRBV7-8,TRBJ2-1,-,-,CASSPPAPSPYNEQFF,TGTGCCAGCAGCCCCCCAGCTCCGAGCCCCTACAATGAGCAGTTCTTC
TRBV5-5,TRBJ2-3,-,many,CASSYTDTQYF,TGTGCCAGCAGCTACACAGATACGCAGTATTTT
TRBV29-1,TRBJ2-3,TRBD1,-,CSVDLPSGSLGTDMQYF,TGCAGCGTTGATTTGCCTAGTGGGAGTTTAGGGACAGATATGCAGTATTTT
TRBV5-6,TRBJ2-1,-,-,CVSSLERAPMSYNEQFF,TGTGTCAGCAGCTTGGAGCGGGCGCCGATGTCCTACAATGAGCAGTTCTTC
TRBV28,TRBJ2-5,-,-,CASTFRAETQYF,TGTGCCAGCACTTTTAGAGCGGAGACCCAGTACTTC
TRBV11-2,TRBJ2-7,TRBD1,-,CASSIDPTGQGSYEQYF,TGTGCCAGCAGCATCGATCCGACGGGACAGGGAAGTTATGAGCAGTACTTC
TRBV5-1,TRBJ2-3,TRBD2,-,CASSLGRGNGDTQYF,TGCGCCAGCAGCTTGGGGCGGGGGAATGGAGATACGCAGTATTTT
TRBV12-3/TRBV12-4,TRBJ2-1,-,many,CASSHRPYNEQFF,TGTGCCAGCAGCCATAGGCCCTACAATGAGCAGTTCTTC
TRBV6-1,TRBJ2-3,TRBD2,-,CASSEQASGSYSTDTQYF,TGTGCCAGCAGTGAACAGGCTAGCGGGTCGTATAGCACAGATACGCAGTATTTT
TRBV11-2,TRBJ2-7,-,-,CASSLIDMGIGYSYEQYF,TGTGCCAGCAGCTTAATAGACATGGGGATTGGGTATTCCTACGAACAGTACTTC
TRBV7-9,TRBJ2-6,-,-,CASIGGDSGANVLTF,TGTGCCAGCATCGGGGGAGACTCTGGGGCCAACGTCCTGACTTTC
TRBV12-3/TRBV12-4,TRBJ2-1,TRBD1,-,CVSSLPGTGLLGEQFF,TGTGTCAGCAGTTTGCCCGGGACAGGGCTCCTGGGTGAGCAGTTCTTC
TRBV11-2,TRBJ2-7,TRBD2,-,CASSQYSGGDYEQHF,TGTGCCAGCAGCCAATATTCGGGGGGGGACTACGAGCAGCACTTC
TRBV11-2,TRBJ1-1,-,-,CANNLVGSPNTEAFF,TGTGCCAACAACTTAGTAGGATCCCCGAACACTGAAGCTTTCTTT
TRBV4-1,TRBJ1-2,TRBD1,-,CASSQVEGTGYYGYTF,TGCGCCAGCAGCCAAGTGGAGGGGACAGGATATTATGGCTACACCTTC
TRBV7-3,TRBJ2-3,TRBD2,-,CASTKTSGSTDTQYF,TGTGCCAGCACCAAAACTAGCGGGAGCACAGATACGCAGTATTTT
TRBV6-1,TRBJ2-3,TRBD2,-,CASSLRPGLAGGPGTDTQYF,TGTGCCAGCAGCCTTAGACCGGGACTAGCGGGAGGGCCCGGCACAGATACGCAGTATTTT
TRBV14,TRBJ2-5,-,-,CASSQDAGHREAQYF,TGTGCAAGCAGCCAAGACGCGGGTCACAGGGAGGCCCAGTACTTC
TRBV2,TRBJ2-3,-,-,CASSFTPSAADTQYF,TGTGCCAGCAGTTTCACTCCATCGGCCGCAGATACGCAGTATTTT
TRBV9,TRBJ2-2,TRBD2,-,CAGSVGGTGELFF,TGTGCCGGCAGCGTGGGGGGGACCGGGGAGCTGTTTTTT
TRBV11-2,TRBJ2-1,-,-,CASSSPGGGKEQFF,TGTGCTAGTAGCTCTCCCGGAGGGGGAAAAGAGCAGTTCTTC
TRBV11-3,TRBJ2-5,TRBD1,-,CASSPGTAHGIRYF,TGTGCTAGCAGCCCCGGGACAGCGCATGGTATCCGGTACTTC
TRBV29-1,TRBJ2-3,-,-,CSASQLSAESTDMQYF,TGCAGCGCCAGCCAGCTATCGGCTGAATCCACAGATATGCAGTATTTT
TRBV10-1,TRBJ1-2,-,once,CANSDSWRKSGYTF,TGCGCCAACAGTGATAGCTGGAGGAAAAGTGGCTACACCTTC
TRBV11-2,TRBJ2-1,-,-,CANSLNDVYEQSF,TGTGCCAACAGCTTAAATGATGTCTATGAGCAGTCCTTC
TRBV7-6,TRBJ2-1,TRBD2,-,CASSPISGEAMYEQFF,TGTGCCAGCAGCCCGATTAGCGGGGAAGCAATGTATGAGCAGTTCTTC
TRBV29-1,TRBJ2-3,-,-,CSAEDNTGTDTQYF,TGCAGCGCTGAAGATAACACTGGCACAGATACGCAGTATTTT
TRBV29-1,TRBJ1-1,-,-,CSMTRLGGNGDAFF,TGCAGCATGACCCGACTGGGAGGCAACGGTGACGCTTTCTTT
TRBV5-1,TRBJ2-2,-,-,CASSLMFGGTVYTGELFF,TGCGCCAGCAGCTTGATGTTTGGAGGGACGGTGTATACCGGGGAGCTCTTTTTT
TRBV29-1,TRBJ2-7,-,many,CSVEEGAPSEQYF,TGCAGCGTTGAGGAGGGGGCGCCCTCCGAGCAGTACTTC
TRBV29-1,TRBJ2-7,-,once,CGVRPQDASYEQYF,TGTGGCGTCCGACCTCAGGACGCTTCCTACGAGCAGTACTTC
TRBV20-1,TRBJ2-1,TRBD2,few,CSASTLAGGYNEQFF,TGCAGTGCTAGTACGCTAGCGGGGGGATACAATGAGCAGTTCTTC
TRBV7-8,TRBJ2-2,TRBD2,-,CASNSLASGGRGGELFF,TGTGCCAGCAACTCCCTTGCCAGCGGGGGGAGGGGCGGGGAGCTGTTTTTT